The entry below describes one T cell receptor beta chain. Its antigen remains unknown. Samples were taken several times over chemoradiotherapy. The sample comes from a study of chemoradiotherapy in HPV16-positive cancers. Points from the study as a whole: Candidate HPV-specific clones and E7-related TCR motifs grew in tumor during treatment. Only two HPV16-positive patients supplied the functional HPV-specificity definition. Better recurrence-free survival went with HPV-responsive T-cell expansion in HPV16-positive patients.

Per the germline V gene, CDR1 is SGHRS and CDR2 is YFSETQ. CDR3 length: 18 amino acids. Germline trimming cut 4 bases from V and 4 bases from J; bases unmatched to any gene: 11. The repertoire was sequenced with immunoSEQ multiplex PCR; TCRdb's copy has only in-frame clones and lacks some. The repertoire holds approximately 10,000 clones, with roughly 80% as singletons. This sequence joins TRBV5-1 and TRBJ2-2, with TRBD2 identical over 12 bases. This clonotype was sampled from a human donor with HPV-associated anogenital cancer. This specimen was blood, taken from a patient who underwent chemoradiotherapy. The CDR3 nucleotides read TGCGCCAGCAGCCTTACCCCTAGCGGGGGGGCCTCCACCGGGGAGCTGTTTTTT. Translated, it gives CASSLTPSGGASTGELFF.